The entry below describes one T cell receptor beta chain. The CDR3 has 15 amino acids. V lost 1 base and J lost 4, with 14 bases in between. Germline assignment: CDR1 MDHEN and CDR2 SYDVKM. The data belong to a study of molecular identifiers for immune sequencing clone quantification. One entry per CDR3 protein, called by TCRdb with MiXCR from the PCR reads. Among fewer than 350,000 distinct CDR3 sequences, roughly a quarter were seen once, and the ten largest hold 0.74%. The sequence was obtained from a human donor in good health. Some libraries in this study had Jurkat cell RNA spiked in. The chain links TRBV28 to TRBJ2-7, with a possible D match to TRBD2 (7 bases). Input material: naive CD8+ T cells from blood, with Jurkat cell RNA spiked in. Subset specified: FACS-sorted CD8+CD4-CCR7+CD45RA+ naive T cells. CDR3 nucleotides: TGTGCCAGCAGTTTATCTCGGGGGGCATTTTACGAGCAGTACTTC. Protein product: CASSLSRGAFYEQYF.